Below are 3 T cell receptor beta chains sequenced from a single sample in a study of T cells in Graves' hyperthyroidism and ophthalmopathy. The CDR3 regions of TCR beta were amplified from RNA transcripts. HTBI primers were the set used in a first-round RT-PCR of the TCR CDR3. TCRdb re-called the multiplex PCR reads through MiXCR, storing one row per CDR3 protein. Of 650,000 to 800,000 distinct CDR3 sequences detected, 45% appear once; the ten largest clones hold less than 9.5%. The sequenced sample was peripheral blood or thyroid tissue (not recorded which). The receptors were sampled from an adult man with Graves' disease, either hyperthyroidism or ophthalmopathy (not recorded which).

The chain is built from TRBV10-3 and TRBJ2-7; a weak D match, TRBD1 (6 bases). The CDR3 sequence is 12 residues long. Trimming stripped 11 bases from V and 3 bases from J, with 14 bases between. Germline V gene sequence: CDR1 ENHRY, CDR2 SYGVKD. The CDR3 sequence is CAWSVQGYEQYF. The CDR3, as DNA: TGTGCCTGGAGTGTACAGGGCTACGAGCAGTACTTC.

On this clonotype itself: This sequence may be a read error, since a much larger clone differs from it by one base. The V and J genes are TRBV7-9 and TRBJ1-4; 7 nucleotides align to TRBD1. This CDR3 contains 15 residues. Per the germline V gene, CDR1 is SEHNR and CDR2 is FQNEAQ (reference sequence). V shed 4 bases, J shed 8 bases, and the junction held 10 bases outside the gene matches. CDR3 DNA sequence: TGTGCCAGCAGCTCAACAACAGGGGCTGTGGAAAAACTGTTTTTT. This translates into CASSSTTGAVEKLFF.

The V call is TRBV20-1, the J call TRBJ2-5, with 9 bases lining up with TRBD2. Germline-derived CDR1 and CDR2 are DFQATT and SNEGSKA (reference sequence). Trimming removed 1 base from V and 3 bases from J; junction bases left unmatched: 6. CDR3 length: 15 residues. CDR3 loop: CSARALAGQKETQYF. In DNA, the CDR3 is TGCAGTGCTAGAGCACTAGCGGGCCAAAAAGAGACCCAGTACTTC.